The 3 T cell receptor beta chains listed next were all sequenced from one sample in a study of CD8+CD57+ T cells in acquired aplastic anemia. Sequencing was done on patients that had shown CD8+CD57+ cell expansion by flow cytometry. The template for TCR beta VDJ and CDR3 sequence profiling was genomic DNA. TCRdb analysed the reads with MiXCR anew, one entry per CDR3 protein. The table has around 430,000 distinct CDR3 sequences, roughly 34% seen once; the top ten hold under 0.95%. The sequencing input was sorted CD4+, CD8+, or CD8+CD57+ T cells (not recorded which) from PBMCs. The source is a human donor with aplastic anemia.

This rearrangement joins TRBV25-1 to TRBJ2-1; TRBD2 agrees at 9 bases. V lost 6 bases and J lost 8; bases outside the gene matches: 11. Germline-derived CDR1 and CDR2 are MGHDK and SYGVNS. The CDR3 length is 15 residues. CDR3 DNA sequence: TGTGCCAGCAGCTTATTCCGCGGGGGGGCCTATGAGCAGTTCTTC. Translating gives CASSLFRGGAYEQFF.

V is TRBV20-1 and J is TRBJ2-1; TRBD2 agrees at 9 bases. In germline, CDR1 is DFQATT, CDR2 SNEGSKA (reference sequence). The CDR3 sequence is 16 residues long. V gave up 1 base and J gave up 2 bases; unmatched junction bases: 6. CDR3 loop: CSARVPSGTAYNEQFF. The CDR3 region has the DNA TGCAGTGCTAGAGTCCCTAGCGGGACGGCCTACAATGAGCAGTTCTTC.

The rearrangement links TRBV3-1 to TRBJ2-1, with 11 positions matching TRBD2. The CDR3 spans 16 residues. Germline CDR1 is LGHDT and CDR2 is YNNKEL (reference sequence). With 1 base clipped from V and 6 bases from J, the junction kept 5 bases outside the gene matches. DNA for the CDR3: TGTGCCAGCAGCCAAGGAGACCTAGCGGGAGGCAATGAGCAGTTCTTC. It translates to CASSQGDLAGGNEQFF.